These 2 T cell receptor beta chains were all obtained from the same sample, sequenced in a study of cytomegalovirus exposure and HLA in healthy donors. 60 Vbeta and 13 Jbeta primers were used in PCR. Only in-frame clones appear in the TCRdb table, and some are missing; sequencing was by immunoSEQ multiplex PCR. Of 100,000 to 150,000 clones in the sample, 17% were seen once. The sample taken for sequencing was PBMCs. The receptors stem from a female donor in good health and CMV-seropositive.

This sequence joins TRBV13 and TRBJ1-5, with D unresolved. The germline V gene has CDR1 PRHDT and CDR2 FYEKMQ (reference sequence). This CDR3 comprises 16 residues. Between the trimmed V and J ends, which lost 0 bases and 0 bases, there was a span of 9 bases. CDR3 DNA: TGTGCCAGCAGCTTAGGTCCAGTTTATAGCAATCAGCCCCAGCATTTT. Its protein product is CASSLGPVYSNQPQHF. The full variable domain, in which reference TRBV13 and TRBJ1-5 provide the parts outside the CDR3, is AAGVIQSPRHLIKEKRETATLKCYPIPRHDTVYWYQQGPGQDPQFLISFYEKMQSDKGSIPDRFSAQQFSDYHSELNMSSLELGDSALYFCASSLGPVYSNQPQHFGDGTRLSIL.

This chain connects TRBV5-1 to TRBJ2-2, with D perhaps TRBD1 (6 bases). Between the trimmed V and J ends, which lost 0 bases and 3 bases, there was a span of 12 bases. CDR1 is SGHRS, CDR2 YFSETQ, per germline. This CDR3 spans 16 amino acids. The CDR3 DNA is TGCGCCAGCAGCTTGGACGTCAGGGGATACACCGGGGAGCTGTTTTTT. Translating it yields CASSLDVRGYTGELFF.